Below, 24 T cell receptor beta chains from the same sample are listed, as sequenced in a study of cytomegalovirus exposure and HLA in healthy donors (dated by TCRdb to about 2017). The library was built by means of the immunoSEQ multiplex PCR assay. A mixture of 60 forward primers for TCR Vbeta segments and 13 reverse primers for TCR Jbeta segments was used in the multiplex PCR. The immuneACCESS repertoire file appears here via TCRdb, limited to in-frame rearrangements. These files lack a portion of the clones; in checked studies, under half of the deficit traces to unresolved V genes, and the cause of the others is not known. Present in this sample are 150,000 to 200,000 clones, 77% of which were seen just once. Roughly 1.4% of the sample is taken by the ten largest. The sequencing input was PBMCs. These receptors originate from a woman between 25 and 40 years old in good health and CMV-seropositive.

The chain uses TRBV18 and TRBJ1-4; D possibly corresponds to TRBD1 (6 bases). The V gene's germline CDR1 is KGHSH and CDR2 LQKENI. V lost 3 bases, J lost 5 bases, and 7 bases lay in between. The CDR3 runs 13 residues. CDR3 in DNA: TGTGCCAGCTCACCTACAGGGAATGAAAAACTGTTTTTT. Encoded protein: CASSPTGNEKLFF. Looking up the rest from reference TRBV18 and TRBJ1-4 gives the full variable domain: NAGVMQNPRHLVRRRGQEARLRCSPMKGHSHVYWYRQLPEEGLKFMVYLQKENIIDESGMPKERFSAEFPKEGPSILRIQQVVRGDSAAYFCASSPTGNEKLFFGSGTQLSVL.

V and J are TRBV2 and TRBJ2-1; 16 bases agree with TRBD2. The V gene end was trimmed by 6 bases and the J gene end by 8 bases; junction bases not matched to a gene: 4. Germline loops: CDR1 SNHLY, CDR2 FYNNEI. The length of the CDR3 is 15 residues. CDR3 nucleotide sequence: TGTGCCAGCAGGCCGGGACTAGCGGGAGGGGATGAGCAGTTCTTC. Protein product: CASRPGLAGGDEQFF.

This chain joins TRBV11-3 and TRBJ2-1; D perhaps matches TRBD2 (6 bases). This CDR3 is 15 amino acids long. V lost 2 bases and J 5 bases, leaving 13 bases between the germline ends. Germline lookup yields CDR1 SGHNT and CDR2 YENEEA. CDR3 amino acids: CASSLSSGLNNEQFF. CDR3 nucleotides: TGTGCCAGCAGCTTATCCAGCGGGTTAAACAATGAGCAGTTCTTC.

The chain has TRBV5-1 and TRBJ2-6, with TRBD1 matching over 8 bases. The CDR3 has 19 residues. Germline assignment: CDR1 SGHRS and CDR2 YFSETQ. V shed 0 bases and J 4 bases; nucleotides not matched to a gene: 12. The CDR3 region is CASSLVATGDLQGANVLTF. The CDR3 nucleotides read TGCGCCAGCAGCTTGGTCGCGACAGGGGACTTGCAGGGGGCCAACGTCCTGACTTTC.

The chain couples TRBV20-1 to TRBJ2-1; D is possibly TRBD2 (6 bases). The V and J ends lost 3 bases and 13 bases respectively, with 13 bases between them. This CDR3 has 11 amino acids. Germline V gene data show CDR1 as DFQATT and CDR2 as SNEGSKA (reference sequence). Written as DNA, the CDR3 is TGCAGTGCTAGGGTTCTGACTAGTCAGTTCTTC. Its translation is CSARVLTSQFF.

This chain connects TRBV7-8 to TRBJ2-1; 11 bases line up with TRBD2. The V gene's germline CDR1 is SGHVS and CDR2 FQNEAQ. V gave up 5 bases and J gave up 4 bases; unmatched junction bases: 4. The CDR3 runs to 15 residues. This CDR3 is CASSVGTSGYNEQFF. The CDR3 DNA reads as TGTGCCAGCAGCGTGGGGACTAGCGGATACAATGAGCAGTTCTTC.

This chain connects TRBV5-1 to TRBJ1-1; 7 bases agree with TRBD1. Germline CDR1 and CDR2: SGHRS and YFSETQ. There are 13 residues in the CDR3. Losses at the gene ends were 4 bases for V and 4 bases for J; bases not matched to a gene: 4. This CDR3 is CASSAQGSTEAFF. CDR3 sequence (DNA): TGCGCCAGCAGCGCACAGGGGAGCACTGAAGCTTTCTTT.

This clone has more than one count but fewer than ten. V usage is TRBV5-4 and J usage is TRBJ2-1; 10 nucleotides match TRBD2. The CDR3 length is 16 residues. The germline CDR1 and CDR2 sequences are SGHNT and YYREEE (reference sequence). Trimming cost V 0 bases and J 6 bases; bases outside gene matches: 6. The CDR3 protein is CASSLAGTSAFNEQFF. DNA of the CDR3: TGTGCCAGCAGCTTGGCAGGGACTAGCGCCTTCAATGAGCAGTTCTTC.

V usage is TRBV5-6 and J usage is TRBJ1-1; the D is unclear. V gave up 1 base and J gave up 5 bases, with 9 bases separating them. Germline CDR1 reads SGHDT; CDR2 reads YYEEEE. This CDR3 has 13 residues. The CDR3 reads CASSLLGRTEAFF. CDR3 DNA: TGTGCCAGCAGCTTGTTAGGGAGAACTGAAGCTTTCTTT. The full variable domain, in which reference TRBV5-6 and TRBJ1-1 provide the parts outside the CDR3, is DAGVTQSPTHLIKTRGQQVTLRCSPKSGHDTVSWYQQALGQGPQFIFQYYEEEERQRGNFPDRFSGHQFPNYSSELNVNALLLGDSALYLCASSLLGRTEAFFGQGTRLTVV.

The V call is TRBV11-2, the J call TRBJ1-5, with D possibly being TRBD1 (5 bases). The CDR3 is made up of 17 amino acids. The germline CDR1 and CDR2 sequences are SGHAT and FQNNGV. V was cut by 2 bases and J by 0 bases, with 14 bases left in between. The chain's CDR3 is CASSLSRDSYSNQPQHF. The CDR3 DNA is TGTGCCAGCAGCTTATCCCGCGACAGTTATAGCAATCAGCCCCAGCATTTT.

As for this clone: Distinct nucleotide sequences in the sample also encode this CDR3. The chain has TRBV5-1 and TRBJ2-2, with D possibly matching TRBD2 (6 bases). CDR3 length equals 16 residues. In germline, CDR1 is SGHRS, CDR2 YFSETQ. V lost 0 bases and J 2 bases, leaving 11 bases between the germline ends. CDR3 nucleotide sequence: TGCGCCAGCAGCTTGGGACTAGGAGGCAACACCGGGGAGCTGTTTTTT. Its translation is CASSLGLGGNTGELFF.

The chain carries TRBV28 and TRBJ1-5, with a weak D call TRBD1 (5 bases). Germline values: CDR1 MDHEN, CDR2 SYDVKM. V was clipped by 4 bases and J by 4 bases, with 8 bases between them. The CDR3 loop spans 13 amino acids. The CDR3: CASSSGENQPQHF. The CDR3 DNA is TGTGCCAGCAGTTCGGGGGAAAATCAGCCCCAGCATTTT.

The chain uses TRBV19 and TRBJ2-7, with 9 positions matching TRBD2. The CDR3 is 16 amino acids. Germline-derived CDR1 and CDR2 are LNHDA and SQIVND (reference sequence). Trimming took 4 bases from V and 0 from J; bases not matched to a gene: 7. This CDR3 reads CASSNLLAGNSYEQYF. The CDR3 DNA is TGTGCCAGTAGTAACTTACTAGCGGGCAACTCCTACGAGCAGTACTTC.

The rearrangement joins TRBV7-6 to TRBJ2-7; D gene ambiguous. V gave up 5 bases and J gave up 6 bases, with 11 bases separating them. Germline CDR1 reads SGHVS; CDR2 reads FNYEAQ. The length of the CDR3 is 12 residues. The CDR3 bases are TGTGCCAGCAGCCCAGGTGGTCCCGAGCAGTACTTC. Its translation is CASSPGGPEQYF.

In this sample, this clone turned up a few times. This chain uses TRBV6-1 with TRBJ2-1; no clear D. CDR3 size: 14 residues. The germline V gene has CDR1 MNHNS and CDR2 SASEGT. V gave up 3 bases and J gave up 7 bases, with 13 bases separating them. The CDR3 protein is CASSDPSQLNEQFF. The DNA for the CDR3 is TGTGCCAGCAGTGACCCATCCCAACTTAATGAGCAGTTCTTC.

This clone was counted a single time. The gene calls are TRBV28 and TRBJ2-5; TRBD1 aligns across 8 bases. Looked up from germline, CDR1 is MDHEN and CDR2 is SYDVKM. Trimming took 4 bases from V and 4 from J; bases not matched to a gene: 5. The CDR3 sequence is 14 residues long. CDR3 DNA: TGTGCCAGCAGTTGGCAGGGGGCGCGAGAGACCCAGTACTTC. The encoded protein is CASSWQGARETQYF.

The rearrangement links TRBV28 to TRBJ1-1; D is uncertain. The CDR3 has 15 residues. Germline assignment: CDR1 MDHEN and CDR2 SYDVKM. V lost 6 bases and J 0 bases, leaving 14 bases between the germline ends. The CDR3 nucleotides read TGTGCCAGCAGCCGGGAAGGTTTAATGAACACTGAAGCTTTCTTT. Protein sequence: CASSREGLMNTEAFF. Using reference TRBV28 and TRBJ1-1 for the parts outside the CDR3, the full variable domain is DVKVTQSSRYLVKRTGEKVFLECVQDMDHENMFWYRQDPGLGLRLIYFSYDVKMKEKGDIPEGYSVSREKKERFSLILESASTNQTSMYLCASSREGLMNTEAFFGQGTRLTVV.

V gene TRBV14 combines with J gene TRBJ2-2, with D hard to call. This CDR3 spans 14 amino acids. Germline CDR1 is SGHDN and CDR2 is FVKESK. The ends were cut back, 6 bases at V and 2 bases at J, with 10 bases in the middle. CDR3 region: CASRNTANTGELFF. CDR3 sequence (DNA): TGTGCCAGCAGAAATACAGCAAACACCGGGGAGCTGTTTTTT.

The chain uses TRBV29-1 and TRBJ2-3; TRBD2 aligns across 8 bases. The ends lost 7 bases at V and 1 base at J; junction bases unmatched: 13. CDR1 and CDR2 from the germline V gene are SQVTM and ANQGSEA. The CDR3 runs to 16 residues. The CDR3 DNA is TGCAGCGGGACTAGCCACTTGGGGGGGGGCACAGATACGCAGTATTTT. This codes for CSGTSHLGGGTDTQYF.

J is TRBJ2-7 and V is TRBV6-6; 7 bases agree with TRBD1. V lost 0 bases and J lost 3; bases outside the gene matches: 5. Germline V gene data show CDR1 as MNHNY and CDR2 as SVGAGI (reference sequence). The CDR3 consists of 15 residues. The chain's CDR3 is CASSYSGQILYEQYF. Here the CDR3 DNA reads TGTGCCAGCAGTTACTCGGGACAGATACTCTACGAGCAGTACTTC.

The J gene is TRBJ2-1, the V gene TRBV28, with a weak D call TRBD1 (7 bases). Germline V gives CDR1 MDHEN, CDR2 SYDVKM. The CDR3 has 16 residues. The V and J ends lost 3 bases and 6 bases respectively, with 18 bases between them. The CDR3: CASSFPYSGGGNEQFF. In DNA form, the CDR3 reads TGTGCCAGCAGTTTCCCCTACTCAGGGGGAGGCAATGAGCAGTTCTTC.

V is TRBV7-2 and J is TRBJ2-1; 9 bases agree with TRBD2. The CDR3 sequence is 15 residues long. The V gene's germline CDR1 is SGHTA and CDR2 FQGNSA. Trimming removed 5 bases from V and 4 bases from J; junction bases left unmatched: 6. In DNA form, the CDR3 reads TGTGCCAGCAGCCCCGCTAGCGGGACTTACAATGAGCAGTTCTTC. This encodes CASSPASGTYNEQFF. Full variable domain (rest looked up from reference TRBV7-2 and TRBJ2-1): GAGVSQSPSNKVTEKGKDVELRCDPISGHTALYWYRQSLGQGLEFLIYFQGNSAPDKSGLPSDRFSAERTGGSVSTLTIQRTQQEDSAVYLCASSPASGTYNEQFFGPGTRLTVL.

Here the CDR3 reads CASSSTLVRVVEGYTF. The CDR3, as DNA: TGTGCCAGCAGTTCAACTTTGGTCAGGGTGGTTGAGGGCTACACCTTC. This chain joins TRBV28 and TRBJ1-2; tentatively, D is TRBD1 (5 bases). Trimming took 4 bases from V and 8 from J, leaving 23 bases between them. CDR3 length: 16 amino acids. The germline V gene encodes CDR1 MDHEN and CDR2 SYDVKM.

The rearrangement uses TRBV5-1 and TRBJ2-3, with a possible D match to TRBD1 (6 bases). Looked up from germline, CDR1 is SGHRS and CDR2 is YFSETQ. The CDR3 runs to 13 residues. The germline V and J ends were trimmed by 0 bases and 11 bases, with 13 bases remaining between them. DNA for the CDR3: TGCGCCAGCAGCTTGGCCCCAGGGGCTGAGCAGTATTTT. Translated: CASSLAPGAEQYF. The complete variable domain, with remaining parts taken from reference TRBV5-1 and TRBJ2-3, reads KAGVTQTPRYLIKTRGQQVTLSCSPISGHRSVSWYQQTPGQGLQFLFEYFSETQRNKGNFPGRFSGRQFSNSRSEMNVSTLELGDSALYLCASSLAPGAEQYFGPGTRLTVL.